This is a list of T cell receptor beta chains from one sample in a study of human T cells and chemical hapten exposure. TCRdb independently ran MiXCR on the RACE reads; one entry per CDR3 protein. The repertoire consists of around 120,000 distinct CDR3 sequences, with approximately 13% occurring once and the leading ten covering approximately 0.92%. The input for sequencing was whole blood, taken in connection with sensitization to the hapten diphenylcyclopropenone (DPC). The receptors were gathered from a man younger than 35 with alopecia areata. Some clones in this sample may be carry-over from other donors' samples. The CDR3 runs from the conserved cysteine through the conserved F or W. A D gene is named only where the DNA matches it firmly. The listing skips clone size in some rows; elsewhere it reads once, few, many or a size class.

DNA,CDR3,J,length,D,size,V
TGTGCCAGCAGCTTTGCAGACAGGGTTCCTTTCTTT,CASSFADRVPFF,TRBJ1-1,12,TRBD1,.,TRBV7-2
TGTGCCAGCAGTGGGCTCTATCCCCCTGACACCACAGGTGGAGAGACCCAGTACTTC,CASSGLYPPDTTGGETQYF,TRBJ2-5,19,.,many,TRBV25-1
TGTGCCAGCAGCTTGGGACAGCACTATGGCTACACCTTC,CASSLGQHYGYTF,TRBJ1-2,13,TRBD1,few,TRBV7-9
TGTGCCACCGCCGTCAGGGGAGATACGCAGTATTTT,CATAVRGDTQYF,TRBJ2-3,12,.,.,TRBV15
TGTGCCACCAGCAGAGAAGGCCCCTTAAACACCATATATTTT,CATSREGPLNTIYF,TRBJ1-3,14,.,.,TRBV15
TGTGCCAGCTCACCTATGGACAGCCCCTCTGGAAACACCATATATTTT,CASSPMDSPSGNTIYF,TRBJ1-3,16,.,many,TRBV18
TGTGCCAGCAGTTACCCTATTCAGCCCCAGCATTTT,CASSYPIQPQHF,TRBJ1-5,12,.,few,TRBV6-2/TRBV6-3
TGCGCCAGCAGTGAGTCGATGCGGGAAGCCCCCCAAGAAGAGACCCAGTACTTC,CASSESMREAPQEETQYF,TRBJ2-5,18,.,.,TRBV10-1
TGTGCCAGCAGCTTAGAGGCCGATTACTCTGGGGCCAACGTCCTGACTTTC,CASSLEADYSGANVLTF,TRBJ2-6,17,.,.,TRBV7-9
TGTGCCAGCAGCGGGGCCCATGAGTACTTC,CASSGAHEYF,TRBJ2-4,10,.,many,TRBV2
TGCGCCAGCAGCTTGGACGGCTGGGGATCGGCGTTGGAGACCCAGTACTTC,CASSLDGWGSALETQYF,TRBJ2-5,17,.,.,TRBV5-1
TGCAGTGCTAGAGCGTTAGCCCCGAGCCAGACCCAGTACTTC,CSARALAPSQTQYF,TRBJ2-5,14,.,.,TRBV20-1
TGCGCCAGCAGCCTGACGAGACAGGGCTACGAGCAGTACTTC,CASSLTRQGYEQYF,TRBJ2-7,14,TRBD1,few,TRBV5-1
TGTGCCAGCCGGGACAGCTCGAACACCGGGGAGCTGTTTTTT,CASRDSSNTGELFF,TRBJ2-2,14,TRBD1,.,TRBV24-1
TGTGCCAGTAGCCCGGCTTCCTACAATGAGCAGTTCTTC,CASSPASYNEQFF,TRBJ2-1,13,.,.,TRBV19
TGTGCCAGCAGCGTACCCCAGCCGGGACAGACCTTC,CASSVPQPGQTF,TRBJ1-2,12,TRBD1,few,TRBV9
TGCAGCGGGACGGGCCCCAACTATGGCTACACCTTC,CSGTGPNYGYTF,TRBJ1-2,12,.,many,TRBV29-1
TGTGCCAGCAGTTTACACCAGAGCTCCTACAATGAGCAGTTCTTC,CASSLHQSSYNEQFF,TRBJ2-1,15,.,few,TRBV12-3/TRBV12-4
TGTGCCATCAGTGAGACCTACGAGCAGTACTTC,CAISETYEQYF,TRBJ2-7,11,.,.,TRBV10-3
TGTGCCAGCAGCCAAGAGAATGGGACTTCTATGAGCACAGATACGCAGTATTTT,CASSQENGTSMSTDTQYF,TRBJ2-3,18,.,few,TRBV3-1
TGCAGCGTTGAACCCTACAATGAGCAGTTCTTC,CSVEPYNEQFF,TRBJ2-1,11,.,.,TRBV29-1
TGTGCCAGCAGCTTAGTCGAGAGTTTTAGCAATCAGCCCCAGCATTTT,CASSLVESFSNQPQHF,TRBJ1-5,16,.,few,TRBV7-2
TGTGCCAGCAGCACTGACAGGGGGCGTTATGAAAAACTGTTTTTT,CASSTDRGRYEKLFF,TRBJ1-4,15,TRBD1,.,TRBV11-2
TGCAGTGCTAGAGAGTTGAACAGGGGCACAGATACGCAGTATTTT,CSARELNRGTDTQYF,TRBJ2-3,15,.,few,TRBV20-1
TGTGCCAGCACCTCTACAGGGGGAACCTACGAGCAGTACTTC,CASTSTGGTYEQYF,TRBJ2-7,14,TRBD1,.,TRBV28
TGTGCCAGCAGCTCGGGGGACTCCACAGATACGCAGTATTTT,CASSSGDSTDTQYF,TRBJ2-3,14,.,.,TRBV12-3/TRBV12-4
TGTGCCAGCAGCGAGACAGGAGAGACTGAAGCTTTCTTT,CASSETGETEAFF,TRBJ1-1,13,.,few,TRBV12-3/TRBV12-4
TGTGCCAGCCAAAAGGAGTGGGACACTGAAGCTTTCTTT,CASQKEWDTEAFF,TRBJ1-1,13,.,.,TRBV27
TGTGCCAGCAGCCCAGGATTAGCGGGGTTCACAGATACGCAGTATTTT,CASSPGLAGFTDTQYF,TRBJ2-3,16,TRBD2,few,TRBV7-7
TGTGCCAGCAGTGAAGGGGGCAGTAATTCACCCCTCCACTTT,CASSEGGSNSPLHF,TRBJ1-6,14,.,many,TRBV6-1
TGCAGTGCTAGAACGGGAGGAACTGAAGCTTTCTTT,CSARTGGTEAFF,TRBJ1-1,12,.,many,TRBV20-1
TGCGCCAGCAGCCAAGATCTAACTAGCGGGGGGGCAGGGGAGACCCAGTACTTC,CASSQDLTSGGAGETQYF,TRBJ2-5,18,TRBD2,few,TRBV4-3
TGCAGCGGATACAGGGACGACACCGGGGAGCTGTTTTTT,CSGYRDDTGELFF,TRBJ2-2,13,.,.,TRBV29-1
TGTGCCAGCAGCCAGAGCGGCACTGAAGCTTTCTTT,CASSQSGTEAFF,TRBJ1-1,12,.,few,TRBV11-1
TGTGCCAGCAGCGTTAGCGCGGACTATGGCTACACCTTC,CASSVSADYGYTF,TRBJ1-2,13,.,few,TRBV9
TGCGCCAGCAGCCAAGGGAGTCTGGCGGGCACCGGGGAGCTGTTTTTT,CASSQGSLAGTGELFF,TRBJ2-2,16,.,.,TRBV4-3
TGTGCCAGCACTGGGGACAGTACTAACTATGGCTACACCTTC,CASTGDSTNYGYTF,TRBJ1-2,14,TRBD1,.,TRBV18
TGTGCCAGCAGCCAAGGACTGAAAAAACTGTTTTTT,CASSQGLKKLFF,TRBJ1-4,12,.,few,TRBV7-9
TGTGCCATCAGTGAGATAGGGGGGCACTCTGAAGCTTTCTTT,CAISEIGGHSEAFF,TRBJ1-1,14,.,.,TRBV10-3
TGTGCCAGCAGCACCCGACAAGCCACAGATACGCAGTATTTT,CASSTRQATDTQYF,TRBJ2-3,14,.,.,TRBV6-5
TGCGCCAGCAGCCAATTGGTCCATTCAACTAATGAAAAACTGTTTTTT,CASSQLVHSTNEKLFF,TRBJ1-4,16,.,.,TRBV4-1